The 2 T cell receptor beta chains in this list originate from one sample, sequenced in a study of blood T cell repertoires in COVID-19. Sequenced by immunoSEQ multiplex PCR; TCRdb stores in-frame clones only, minus some. The table shows about 32,000 clones, with 80% to 95% occurring only once. Input material: peripheral blood. Receptor source: a man aged 70-80 years with active or convalescent COVID-19.

This clone occurred a few times. V gene TRBV5-4 combines with J gene TRBJ1-1; no reliable D call. V dropped 4 bases and J dropped 3 bases, with 10 bases sitting between them. The CDR3 covers 13 residues. CDR1 and CDR2 from the germline V gene are SGHNT and YYREEE (reference sequence). The CDR3 nucleotides are TGTGCCAGCAGCCCAAAGAGGGACACTGAAGCTTTCTTT. Its translation: CASSPKRDTEAFF.

This clone appeared a single time. The chain recombines TRBV5-8 with TRBJ1-2; D unresolved. The CDR3 is 16 amino acids. Germline lookup yields CDR1 SGHTS and CDR2 YDEGEE. V was cut by 1 base and J by 8 bases, with 21 bases left in between. The CDR3 coding sequence is TGTGCCAGCAGCTTGTCGGTTCGTCAGCCCGGGAAGGGCTACACCTTC. It yields the protein CASSLSVRQPGKGYTF. The full variable domain, rest sourced from reference TRBV5-8 and TRBJ1-2, is EAGVTQSPTHLIKTRGQQATLRCSPISGHTSVYWYQQALGLGLQFLLWYDEGEERNRGNFPPRFSGRQFPNYSSELNVNALELEDSALYLCASSLSVRQPGKGYTFGSGTRLTVV.